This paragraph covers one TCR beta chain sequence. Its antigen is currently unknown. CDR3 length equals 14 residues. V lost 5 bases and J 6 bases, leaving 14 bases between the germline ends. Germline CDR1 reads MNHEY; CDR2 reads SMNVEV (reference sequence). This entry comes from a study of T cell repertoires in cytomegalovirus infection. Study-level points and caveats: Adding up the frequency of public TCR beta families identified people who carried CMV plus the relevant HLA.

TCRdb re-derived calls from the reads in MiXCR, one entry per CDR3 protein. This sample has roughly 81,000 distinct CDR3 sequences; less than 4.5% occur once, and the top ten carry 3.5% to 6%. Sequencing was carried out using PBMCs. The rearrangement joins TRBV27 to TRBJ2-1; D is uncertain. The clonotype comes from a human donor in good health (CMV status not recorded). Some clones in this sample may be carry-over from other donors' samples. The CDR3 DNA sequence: TGTGCCAGCAGTCCCTCCAGGTCCCTCAATGAGCAGTTCTTC. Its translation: CASSPSRSLNEQFF.